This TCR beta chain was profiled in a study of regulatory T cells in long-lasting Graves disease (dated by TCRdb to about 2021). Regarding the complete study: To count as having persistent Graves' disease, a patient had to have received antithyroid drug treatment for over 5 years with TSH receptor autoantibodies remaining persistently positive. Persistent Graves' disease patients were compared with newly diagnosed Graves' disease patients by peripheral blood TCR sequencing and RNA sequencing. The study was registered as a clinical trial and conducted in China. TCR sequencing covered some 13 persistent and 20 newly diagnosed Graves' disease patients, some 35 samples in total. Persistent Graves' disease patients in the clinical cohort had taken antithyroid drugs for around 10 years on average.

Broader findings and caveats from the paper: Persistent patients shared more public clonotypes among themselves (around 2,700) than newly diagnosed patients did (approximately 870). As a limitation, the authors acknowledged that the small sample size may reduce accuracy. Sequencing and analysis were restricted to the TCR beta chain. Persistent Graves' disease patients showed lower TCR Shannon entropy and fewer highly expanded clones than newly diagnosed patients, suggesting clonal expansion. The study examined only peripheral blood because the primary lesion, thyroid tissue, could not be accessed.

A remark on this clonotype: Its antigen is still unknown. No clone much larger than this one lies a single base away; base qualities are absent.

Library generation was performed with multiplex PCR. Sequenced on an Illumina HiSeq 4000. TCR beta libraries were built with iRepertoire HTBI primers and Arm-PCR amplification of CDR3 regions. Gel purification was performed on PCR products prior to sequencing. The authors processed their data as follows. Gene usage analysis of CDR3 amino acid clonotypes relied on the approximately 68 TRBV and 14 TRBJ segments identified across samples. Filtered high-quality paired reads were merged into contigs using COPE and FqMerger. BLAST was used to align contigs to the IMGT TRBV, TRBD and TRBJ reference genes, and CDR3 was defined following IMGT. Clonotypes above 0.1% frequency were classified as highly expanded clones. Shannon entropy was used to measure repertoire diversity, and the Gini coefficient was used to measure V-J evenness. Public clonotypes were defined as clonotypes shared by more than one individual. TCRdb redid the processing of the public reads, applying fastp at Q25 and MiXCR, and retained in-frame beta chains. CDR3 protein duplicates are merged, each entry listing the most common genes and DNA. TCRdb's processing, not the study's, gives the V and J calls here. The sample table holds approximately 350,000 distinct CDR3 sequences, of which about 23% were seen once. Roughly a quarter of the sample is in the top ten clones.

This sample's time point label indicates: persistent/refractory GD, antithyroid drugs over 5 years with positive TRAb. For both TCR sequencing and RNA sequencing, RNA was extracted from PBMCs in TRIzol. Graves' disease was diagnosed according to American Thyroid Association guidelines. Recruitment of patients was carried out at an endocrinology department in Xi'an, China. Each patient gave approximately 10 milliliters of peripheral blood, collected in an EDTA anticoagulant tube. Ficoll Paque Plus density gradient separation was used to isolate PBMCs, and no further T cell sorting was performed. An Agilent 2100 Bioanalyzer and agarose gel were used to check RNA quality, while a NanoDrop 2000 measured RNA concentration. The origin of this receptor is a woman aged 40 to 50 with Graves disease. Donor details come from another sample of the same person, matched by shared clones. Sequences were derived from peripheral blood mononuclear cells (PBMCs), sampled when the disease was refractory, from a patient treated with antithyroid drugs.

The DNA is as follows: TGTGCCAGCAGCGGGGGTCATGCCTCCTACGAGGAGCAGTACTTC. Its translation reads: CASSGGHASYEEQYF. The V and J segments used are TRBV9 and TRBJ2-7; too little of a D gene remains to name it. The V end loses 3 bases and the J end loses 7 bases, and a stretch of 20 bases separates them. CDR1 is given as SGDLS and CDR2 as YYNGEE, both from the germline V gene. Inclusive of the bounding cysteine and phenylalanine, the CDR3 is 15 residues long. Only the CDR3 region is kept as DNA, spanning 45 bases read in frame from base 1.